What follows are 23 T cell receptor beta chains derived from one specimen sequenced in a study of T-cell reconstitution after alpha-beta-depleted transplantation in children. Library preparation (for TCRbeta) was performed with unique molecular identifiers. Via MiXCR, TCRdb re-called the PCR reads, giving one row per CDR3 protein. The table has some 460,000 distinct CDR3 sequences, roughly 15% seen once; the top ten hold 25% to 35%. The specimen was PBMCs, mostly from graft donor cells, collected 360 days after TCRalphabeta/CD19-depleted stem cell transplant. Every receptor here comes from a boy less than two years old who had a stem cell transplant for Wiskott-Aldrich syndrome, so the T cells may come from the graft donor.

This chain joins TRBV4-3 and TRBJ2-5, with TRBD1 matching 10 bases. V was pared by 3 bases and J by 4 bases, with 2 bases of the junction left unmatched. From germline, CDR1 is LGHNA and CDR2 YSLEER. The length of the CDR3 is 14 residues. The CDR3 coding sequence is TGCGCCAGCAGCCAGGGACAGGGGACAGAGACCCAGTACTTC. Its protein product is CASSQGQGTETQYF.

In its sample, this clonotype was seen a few times. The chain uses TRBV10-3 and TRBJ2-2; 9 nucleotides align to TRBD1. Germline CDR1 is ENHRY and CDR2 is SYGVKD. Trimming at V came to 6 bases and at J to 2 bases, leaving 4 bases not matched to a gene. This CDR3 is 15 amino acids long. The CDR3 region has the DNA TGTGCCATCAGACCGGGACAGGGTAACACCGGGGAGCTGTTTTTT. This gives the protein CAIRPGQGNTGELFF.

Only a few counts were recorded for this clonotype. V and J are TRBV14 and TRBJ2-5; no firm D call. V was trimmed by 4 bases and J by 3 bases, leaving 18 bases between them. The CDR3 sequence is 16 residues long. Germline V lookup: CDR1 SGHDN, CDR2 FVKESK. Written as DNA, the CDR3 is TGTGCCAGCAGCCTCGCCCGGACCGCCCAAGAAGAGACCCAGTACTTC. Its translation is CASSLARTAQEETQYF.

The table lists this clonotype with a few counts. The CDR3 loop reads CSGMLPGRRGGTEQYF. Here the CDR3 DNA reads TGCAGCGGCATGCTCCCCGGCCGCAGGGGGGGGACCGAGCAGTACTTC. The chain carries TRBV29-1 and TRBJ2-7; D may match TRBD1 or TRBD2 (7 bases each). Germline V gives CDR1 SQVTM, CDR2 ANQGSEA. Trimming left V 7 bases short and J 6 bases short, with 28 bases between. CDR3 length equals 16 residues.

This clonotype appeared once. The chain recombines TRBV6-1 with TRBJ2-7, with D perhaps TRBD1 (6 bases). Germline lookup yields CDR1 MNHNS and CDR2 SASEGT. This CDR3 has 13 amino acids. The CDR3 loop is CVARDTPTYEQYF. The CDR3 coding sequence is TGTGTCGCCCGGGACACTCCTACCTACGAGCAGTACTTC.

V gene TRBV28 combines with J gene TRBJ2-3, with 7 bases lining up with TRBD1. J gave up 1 base and V 2 bases, and 9 bases lay outside the gene matches. Germline V gene lookup returns CDR1 MDHEN and CDR2 SYDVKM. The CDR3 length is 17 residues. The chain's CDR3 is CASSLMVTGSRTDTQYF. CDR3 DNA sequence: TGTGCCAGCAGTTTAATGGTGACAGGGAGTCGCACAGATACGCAGTATTTT. Full variable domain (remainder filled in from reference TRBV28 and TRBJ2-3): DVKVTQSSRYLVKRTGEKVFLECVQDMDHENMFWYRQDPGLGLRLIYFSYDVKMKEKGDIPEGYSVSREKKERFSLILESASTNQTSMYLCASSLMVTGSRTDTQYFGPGTRLTVL.

This chain links TRBV5-6 with TRBJ1-1, with D hard to call. Germline-derived CDR1 and CDR2 are SGHDT and YYEEEE. V shed 3 bases and J shed 4 bases, with 19 bases lying between them. CDR3 length: 16 residues. The CDR3 here is CASSSWTLVWGTEAFF. The CDR3 DNA reads TGTGCCAGCAGCTCCTGGACTCTCGTTTGGGGCACTGAAGCTTTCTTT. The full variable domain, completed using reference TRBV5-6 and TRBJ1-1, is DAGVTQSPTHLIKTRGQQVTLRCSPKSGHDTVSWYQQALGQGPQFIFQYYEEEERQRGNFPDRFSGHQFPNYSSELNVNALLLGDSALYLCASSSWTLVWGTEAFFGQGTRLTVV.

A few counts support this clonotype. This chain joins TRBV19 and TRBJ2-7; no clear D. The CDR3 is 13 amino acids. Trimming pared 5 bases from V and 1 base from J, leaving 9 bases between. Germline CDR1 LNHDA, CDR2 SQIVND (reference sequence). The CDR3 nucleotides are TGTGCCAGTAGTTTTGGCTTTTCCTACGAGCAGTACTTC. This codes for CASSFGFSYEQYF.

This clonotype has only a few counts. The chain couples TRBV12-3 or TRBV12-4 to TRBJ2-3, with D unclear. V gave up 3 bases and J gave up 1 base, with 11 bases separating them. CDR3 length: 15 amino acids. The CDR3 loop is CASSFKGMGTDTQYF. DNA of the CDR3: TGTGCCAGCAGTTTTAAGGGTATGGGCACAGATACGCAGTATTTT.

This clonotype was detected a few times. V gene TRBV20-1 combines with J gene TRBJ2-1; no clear D gene. CDR3 length equals 13 residues. The germline CDR1 and CDR2 sequences are DFQATT and SNEGSKA (reference sequence). Trimming took off 3 bases at V and 3 bases at J, with 9 bases between the two ends. CDR3 in DNA: TGCAGTGCTAGGGATGGTGACTACAATGAGCAGTTCTTC. Its translation is CSARDGDYNEQFF.

The rearrangement links TRBV4-3 to TRBJ2-5; D gene ambiguous. Trimming shortened V by 0 bases and J by 1 base, and 9 bases separated the two germline ends. CDR3 size: 15 residues. CDR1 is LGHNA and CDR2 is YSLEER in the germline V gene. In DNA, the CDR3 is TGCGCCAGCAGCCAAGAGGGTCACAGCCAAGAGACCCAGTACTTC. Translated, it gives CASSQEGHSQETQYF.

This clonotype came up a few times. The chain couples TRBV12-3 or TRBV12-4 to TRBJ2-7; D not resolved. The V gene lost 5 bases and the J gene lost 3 bases, with 14 bases spanning the gap. The CDR3 is 14 amino acids. CDR3 in amino acids: CASSPKSYFYEQYF. The DNA for the CDR3 is TGTGCCAGCAGTCCCAAATCGTATTTCTACGAGCAGTACTTC.

The CDR3: CASSLTGVNEKLFF. The CDR3 nucleotides read TGCGCCAGCAGCCTAACAGGGGTGAATGAAAAACTGTTTTTT. The rearrangement joins TRBV5-1 to TRBJ1-4; 7 nucleotides align to TRBD1. This CDR3 contains 14 residues. The germline V gene has CDR1 SGHRS and CDR2 YFSETQ. The V segment lost 4 bases and the J segment 5 bases; nucleotides outside the gene matches: 5.

The V and J genes are TRBV11-2 and TRBJ2-3; D is uncertain. Germline CDR1 is SGHAT and CDR2 is FQNNGV. Trimming pared 0 bases from V and 5 bases from J, leaving 9 bases between. This CDR3 region has 14 residues. The CDR3 is CASSLDRGEDTQYF. The DNA of the CDR3 is TGTGCCAGCAGCTTAGATCGTGGGGAAGATACGCAGTATTTT.

The gene calls are TRBV12-3 or TRBV12-4 and TRBJ2-6; D may be TRBD1 (5 bases). The ends were cut back, 2 bases at V and 0 bases at J, with 20 bases in the middle. This CDR3 is built from 20 residues. The CDR3: CASSLKPRVAIASGANVLTF. CDR3 nucleotide sequence: TGTGCCAGCAGTTTAAAGCCCAGGGTCGCTATCGCCTCTGGGGCCAACGTCCTGACTTTC.

V and J are TRBV7-8 and TRBJ2-1; 7 bases align to TRBD2. The CDR3 is 16 amino acids. Germline V lookup: CDR1 SGHVS, CDR2 FQNEAQ. Trimming removed 6 bases from V and 9 bases from J; junction bases left unmatched: 17. In DNA form, the CDR3 reads TGTGCCAGCAGTACTGCCCGGGACTATCCCCTCGGTGAGCAGTTCTTC. The encoded protein is CASSTARDYPLGEQFF.

The chain carries TRBV11-3 and TRBJ2-5; D is unclear. The germline V and J ends were trimmed by 5 bases and 1 base, with 8 bases remaining between them. The CDR3 spans 13 residues. Germline lookup yields CDR1 SGHNT and CDR2 YENEEA. The CDR3 nucleotides are TGTGCCAGCAGCCAAGTGGCCCAAGAGACCCAGTACTTC. It codes for CASSQVAQETQYF.

CDR3 sequence (DNA): TGCAGTGCTAGAGCCGGGACTAGTCTCCCAGAACGACACAATGAGCAGTTCTTC. The encoded protein is CSARAGTSLPERHNEQFF. The V call is TRBV20-1, the J call TRBJ2-1; 8 nucleotides agree with TRBD2. Germline-derived CDR1 and CDR2 are DFQATT and SNEGSKA (reference sequence). After removal of 1 base from V and 5 bases from J, the junction contained 16 bases not matched to a gene. The CDR3 has 18 residues.

This clonotype was seen a few times. The rearrangement links TRBV5-1 to TRBJ2-2; D call uncertain. Germline V lookup: CDR1 SGHRS, CDR2 YFSETQ. The CDR3 runs 15 residues. V lost 0 bases and J 1 base, leaving 7 bases between the germline ends. The CDR3 spells CASSLEGMNTGELFF. The DNA for the CDR3 is TGCGCCAGCAGCTTGGAAGGGATGAACACCGGGGAGCTGTTTTTT.

This clonotype was seen many times. An end of the junction differs from the germline gene, which may be a read error. The chain is built from TRBV10-3 and TRBJ2-1; 9 nucleotides align to TRBD2. Germline V gene lookup returns CDR1 ENHRY and CDR2 SYGVKD. The CDR3 extends over 17 amino acids. CDR3 DNA: TGTGCCACCAGTCGGTCTAGCGGGATCCCCACCTACAATGAGCAGTTCTTC. Translating gives CATSRSSGIPTYNEQFF.

This clonotype showed up just a few times. The chain links TRBV28 to TRBJ2-3; D remains ambiguous. The V end was cut by 1 base, the J end by 2 bases, with 10 bases between. Germline CDR1 MDHEN, CDR2 SYDVKM. This CDR3 region has 15 residues. The CDR3 sequence: CASSLSLHYTDTQYF. The CDR3 DNA reads as TGTGCCAGCAGTTTATCTTTACACTACACAGATACGCAGTATTTT.

This clonotype was picked up a small number of times. The V and J genes are TRBV5-1 and TRBJ2-3; D gene ambiguous. Trimming pared 2 bases from V and 5 bases from J, leaving 12 bases between. Germline values: CDR1 SGHRS, CDR2 YFSETQ. The CDR3 runs 14 residues. The chain's CDR3 is CASSLLLPRDTQYF. Written as DNA, the CDR3 is TGCGCCAGCAGCTTATTGCTCCCCAGAGATACGCAGTATTTT.

The chain has TRBV4-2 and TRBJ2-3; 10 bases align to TRBD2. Looked up from germline, CDR1 is LGHNA and CDR2 is YNFKEQ. The CDR3 spans 18 residues. V lost 4 bases to trimming and J lost 2 bases; unmatched junction nucleotides: 12. CDR3 residues: CASSPLSLAGAHTDTQYF. CDR3 nucleotides: TGTGCCAGCAGCCCGCTTAGCCTAGCGGGGGCCCACACAGATACGCAGTATTTT.